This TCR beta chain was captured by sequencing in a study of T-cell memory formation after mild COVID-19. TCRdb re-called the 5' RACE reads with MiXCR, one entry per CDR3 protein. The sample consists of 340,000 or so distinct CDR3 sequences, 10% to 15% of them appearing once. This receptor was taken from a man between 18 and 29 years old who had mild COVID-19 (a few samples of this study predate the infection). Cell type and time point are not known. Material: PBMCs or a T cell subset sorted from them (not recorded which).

CDR3 sequence reads: CASSKEIGGGGETQYF. The CDR3, as DNA: TGTGCCAGCAGCAAAGAGATCGGCGGGGGAGGCGAGACCCAGTACTTC. The V and J genes are TRBV21-1 and TRBJ2-5; TRBD2 reflects the table's D call only, with no check against the DNA. TRBV21-1 counts as a pseudogene. This CDR3 is 16 amino acids long.